Each of the 29 T cell receptor beta chains below was sequenced from the same sample in a study of shared clonotypes between healthy human individuals. Clones were read by immunoSEQ multiplex PCR, and TCRdb kept only the in-frame ones, dropping some. The sample has roughly 2.2 million clones, 93% seen once; the top ten hold roughly 0.36%. The sample was naive CD4+ T cells from PBMCs. Subset given: CD45RA+ positively selected. These receptors were collected from a man aged 18 to 29 in good health. Some clones in this sample may be carry-over from other donors' samples.

The chain carries TRBV2 and TRBJ2-6; a weak D match, TRBD2 (5 bases). The CDR3 sequence is 16 residues long. V lost 4 bases and J 1 base, leaving 11 bases between the germline ends. Germline V gene lookup returns CDR1 SNHLY and CDR2 FYNNEI. The CDR3 loop reads CASSGRGGSGANVLTF. CDR3 sequence (DNA): TGTGCCAGCAGTGGGAGAGGAGGTTCTGGGGCCAACGTCCTGACTTTC.

V gene TRBV6-1 combines with J gene TRBJ1-5; a weak D match, TRBD1 (6 bases). The CDR3 length is 16 residues. The V end was cut by 0 bases, the J end by 7 bases, with 16 bases between. Per germline, CDR1 MNHNS and CDR2 SASEGT. CDR3 loop: CASSEARPGGGQPQHF. In DNA, the CDR3 is TGTGCCAGCAGTGAAGCGAGACCGGGGGGGGGCCAGCCCCAGCATTTT.

V and J are TRBV27 and TRBJ1-1; D gene ambiguous. CDR1 and CDR2 (germline): MNHEY, SMNVEV (reference sequence). Deletions cut 3 bases from V and 3 bases from J, with 17 bases between. The CDR3 extends over 16 amino acids. The CDR3 loop reads CASSFFALGSDTEAFF. CDR3 coding DNA: TGTGCCAGCAGTTTTTTTGCCCTGGGATCGGACACTGAAGCTTTCTTT.

The V gene is TRBV5-1, the J gene TRBJ2-3, with D perhaps TRBD1 (6 bases). Germline lookup yields CDR1 SGHRS and CDR2 YFSETQ. Trimming took 4 bases from V and 1 from J, leaving 10 bases between them. The CDR3 consists of 14 residues. The CDR3 sequence: CASSPGQRTDTQYF. In nucleotides, the CDR3 is TGCGCCAGCAGCCCCGGACAGCGCACAGATACGCAGTATTTT.

V is TRBV6-5 and J is TRBJ2-2; possibly TRBD2 for D (7 bases). This CDR3 has 15 residues. The V gene's germline CDR1 is MNHEY and CDR2 SVGAGI. The V end was cut by 2 bases, the J end by 10 bases, with 17 bases between. In DNA form, the CDR3 reads TGTGCCAGCAGTTACAAGAGTATCGGGGGGCTGGAGCTGTTTTTT. This encodes CASSYKSIGGLELFF.

V and J are TRBV9 and TRBJ2-3; D possibly corresponds to TRBD1 (6 bases). V gave up 0 bases and J gave up 4 bases, with 15 bases separating them. The CDR3 is made up of 16 amino acids. Germline loops: CDR1 SGDLS, CDR2 YYNGEE. In DNA, the CDR3 is TGTGCCAGCAGCGTAGGGGGCTTCGAGGGGGCAGATACGCAGTATTTT. Translating gives CASSVGGFEGADTQYF.

The V call is TRBV7-9, the J call TRBJ2-1; TRBD2 agrees at 11 bases. The CDR3 extends over 15 amino acids. Germline V CDR1 and CDR2: SEHNR, FQNEAQ (reference sequence). The V gene end was trimmed by 6 bases and the J gene end by 7 bases; junction bases not matched to a gene: 8. CDR3 bases: TGTGCCAGCAGGTTGACTAGCGGGATGGAAAATGAGCAGTTCTTC. Translated, it gives CASRLTSGMENEQFF.

This sequence joins TRBV7-6 and TRBJ2-7, with TRBD2 matching over 9 bases. The junction had 10 bases not matched to a gene; V was cut back by 0 bases and J by 7 bases. Germline V gene lookup returns CDR1 SGHVS and CDR2 FNYEAQ. There are 16 residues in the CDR3. CDR3: CASSLAGTSWVGEQYF. The DNA of the CDR3 is TGTGCCAGCAGCTTAGCAGGGACTAGCTGGGTCGGGGAGCAGTACTTC.

This chain links TRBV11-2 with TRBJ1-1, with 7 bases lining up with TRBD1. V dropped 5 bases and J dropped 3; count of bases not matched to a gene: 12. The V gene's germline CDR1 is SGHAT and CDR2 FQNNGV. CDR3 length equals 16 residues. CDR3 nucleotides: TGTGCCAGCAGCCGCAATCCCGGGACAGCCCACACTGAAGCTTTCTTT. It codes for CASSRNPGTAHTEAFF.

The chain is built from TRBV9 and TRBJ1-5; D not certain. V was clipped by 0 bases and J by 9 bases, with 13 bases between them. The CDR3 is made up of 14 amino acids. Per the germline V gene, CDR1 is SGDLS and CDR2 is YYNGEE. The CDR3 DNA sequence: TGTGCCAGCAGCGTAGTACCGGTCACCGGGCCCCAGCATTTT. It yields the protein CASSVVPVTGPQHF.

This chain joins TRBV9 and TRBJ2-5; 10 nucleotides align to TRBD2. The CDR3 is 18 residues long. V lost 3 bases, J lost 7 bases, and 18 bases stayed unmatched. The V gene's germline CDR1 is SGDLS and CDR2 YYNGEE. CDR3 coding DNA: TGTGCCAGCAGCGCTGCCCCCCTAGCGGGAGCAGGAATCCCGACCCAGTACTTC. Encoded protein: CASSAAPLAGAGIPTQYF.

This clone was seen once. The chain recombines TRBV5-6 with TRBJ1-5; D call uncertain. Deletions cut 4 bases from V and 5 bases from J, with 10 bases between. The CDR3 covers 13 residues. Germline-derived CDR1 and CDR2 are SGHDT and YYEEEE. This CDR3 is CASSQLGYQPQHF. CDR3 coding DNA: TGTGCCAGCAGCCAACTCGGCTATCAGCCCCAGCATTTT.

The gene calls are TRBV5-1 and TRBJ2-7; 10 bases align to TRBD2. Germline trimming cut 0 bases from V and 7 bases from J; bases unmatched to any gene: 4. The CDR3 totals 14 residues. Germline V gives CDR1 SGHRS, CDR2 YFSETQ. The CDR3 coding sequence is TGCGCCAGCAGCTTGGCCCCTAGCGGGAGTGAGCAGTACTTC. Translating it yields CASSLAPSGSEQYF.

The chain joins TRBV11-3 to TRBJ1-4; D gene uncertain. Between the trimmed V and J ends, which lost 1 base and 10 bases, there was a span of 7 bases. Per germline, CDR1 SGHNT and CDR2 YENEEA. The CDR3 length is 12 residues. The CDR3 spells CASSLVGGKLFF. Written as DNA, the CDR3 is TGTGCCAGCAGCTTAGTAGGTGGAAAACTGTTTTTT.

As for this clone: This specimen includes other DNA sequences encoding the same CDR3. The V and J genes are TRBV28 and TRBJ2-1; D is unresolved. The CDR3 runs 11 residues. V was clipped by 6 bases and J by 10 bases, with 10 bases between them. Per germline, CDR1 MDHEN and CDR2 SYDVKM. CDR3 sequence (DNA): TGTGCCAGCAGCCTTGGGCGCGAGCAGTTCTTC. Its protein is CASSLGREQFF.

This sequence joins TRBV6-1 and TRBJ2-2; D unresolved. The V end lost 10 bases, the J end lost 4 bases, and 16 bases lay between the germline ends. CDR1 MNHNS and CDR2 SASEGT come from the germline V gene. This CDR3 contains 14 residues. The CDR3 protein is CAIRPPPVTGELFF. CDR3 bases: TGTGCCATCCGCCCCCCCCCGGTCACCGGGGAGCTGTTTTTT.

On this clone itself: Other DNA sequences in the same sample also yield this CDR3. The chain combines TRBV7-9 with TRBJ2-6; D call uncertain. The germline CDR1 and CDR2 sequences are SEHNR and FQNEAQ (reference sequence). V was shortened by 2 bases and J by 0 bases, with 5 bases between the two germline ends. CDR3 length equals 15 residues. The CDR3 is CASSLSSSGANVLTF. The CDR3 DNA sequence: TGTGCCAGCAGCTTATCGAGCTCTGGGGCCAACGTCCTGACTTTC. Looking up the rest from reference TRBV7-9 and TRBJ2-6 gives the full variable domain: DTGVSQNPRHKITKRGQNVTFRCDPISEHNRLYWYRQTLGQGPEFLTYFQNEAQLEKSRLLSDRFSAERPKGSFSTLEIQRTEQGDSAMYLCASSLSSSGANVLTFGAGSRLTVL.

The chain links TRBV5-1 to TRBJ2-3, with TRBD2 matching over 7 bases. This CDR3 has 17 amino acids. Germline CDR1 SGHRS, CDR2 YFSETQ. The trim removed 2 bases at V and 2 bases at J, leaving 11 bases unmatched. The CDR3 protein is CASSFSPGLGNTDTQYF. Here the CDR3 DNA reads TGCGCCAGCAGCTTTTCACCAGGACTAGGGAACACAGATACGCAGTATTTT. The variable domain in full, completed from reference TRBV5-1 and TRBJ2-3, reads KAGVTQTPRYLIKTRGQQVTLSCSPISGHRSVSWYQQTPGQGLQFLFEYFSETQRNKGNFPGRFSGRQFSNSRSEMNVSTLELGDSALYLCASSFSPGLGNTDTQYFGPGTRLTVL.

The chain uses TRBV9 and TRBJ2-7; D not resolved. Looked up from germline, CDR1 is SGDLS and CDR2 is YYNGEE. This CDR3 comprises 15 residues. Between the trimmed V and J ends, which lost 0 bases and 4 bases, there was a span of 14 bases. The DNA of the CDR3 is TGTGCCAGCAGCGTAGCCGAAGGACGAAGTTACGAGCAGTACTTC. Its protein product is CASSVAEGRSYEQYF. Together with reference TRBV9 and TRBJ2-7, the CDR3 gives the full variable domain: DSGVTQTPKHLITATGQRVTLRCSPRSGDLSVYWYQQSLDQGLQFLIQYYNGEERAKGNILERFSAQQFPDLHSELNLSSLELGDSALYFCASSVAEGRSYEQYFGPGTRLTVT.

The chain has TRBV7-9 and TRBJ2-5; D call uncertain. The CDR3 loop spans 12 amino acids. Between the trimmed V and J ends, which lost 7 bases and 5 bases, there was a span of 11 bases. The germline V gene encodes CDR1 SEHNR and CDR2 FQNEAQ (reference sequence). The CDR3, as DNA: TGTGCCAGCACCCCCGGAGAGGAGACCCAGTACTTC. Residues: CASTPGEETQYF.

The chain combines TRBV5-1 with TRBJ2-5; 7 bases are a match to TRBD2. Matching the DNA end better, TRBJ2-7 makes the J call doubtful. The germline V gene encodes CDR1 SGHRS and CDR2 YFSETQ. The CDR3 consists of 15 residues. The CDR3 is CASSFSGQRDAEQYF. The CDR3 DNA reads as TGCGCCAGCAGCTTCTCCGGCCAGCGGGATGCCGAGCAGTACTTC.

The chain has TRBV6-5 and TRBJ2-7; 7 bases agree with TRBD2. Trimming took 6 bases from V and 2 from J; bases not matched to a gene: 10. Germline CDR1 and CDR2: MNHEY and SVGAGI. The CDR3 has 15 residues. This chain's CDR3 is CASSTDGTTTYEQYF. In DNA, the CDR3 is TGTGCCAGCAGCACGGACGGGACTACCACCTACGAGCAGTACTTC.

V and J are TRBV9 and TRBJ1-3; D may be TRBD1 (6 bases). The germline V and J ends were trimmed by 4 bases and 2 bases, with 13 bases remaining between them. The CDR3 is 15 amino acids. Germline V CDR1 and CDR2: SGDLS, YYNGEE. Here the CDR3 DNA reads TGTGCCAGCAGCCTGGAGGGGGGCGCTGGAAACACCATATATTTT. Its translation: CASSLEGGAGNTIYF.

Details on this clone: The sample has other DNA sequences that encode this CDR3 too. The V gene is TRBV18, the J gene TRBJ2-1, with 11 bases fitting TRBD2. Germline V CDR1 and CDR2: KGHSH, LQKENI. The CDR3 is 16 amino acids. The trim removed 3 bases at V and 4 bases at J, leaving 5 bases unmatched. CDR3 sequence (DNA): TGTGCCAGCTCACCCCCGGGACTAGCGGCATACAATGAGCAGTTCTTC. Its translation is CASSPPGLAAYNEQFF.

This clone came up once. The genes are TRBV18 and TRBJ2-3, with 8 positions matching TRBD1. The germline V gene encodes CDR1 KGHSH and CDR2 LQKENI. The V and J ends lost 4 bases and 2 bases, in that order; junction bases with no gene match: 5. The length of the CDR3 is 15 residues. CDR3 nucleotides: TGTGCCAGCTCACGACAGGGGCCTCTCACAGATACGCAGTATTTT. Translated, it gives CASSRQGPLTDTQYF.

The V call is TRBV27, the J call TRBJ1-1; tentative D call: TRBD1 (5 bases). Germline V gives CDR1 MNHEY, CDR2 SMNVEV (reference sequence). The CDR3 is 12 residues long. Trimming took 6 bases from V and 6 from J, leaving 11 bases between them. In DNA form, the CDR3 reads TGTGCCAGCAGCCAAAGGGGTTCTGAAGCTTTCTTT. Amino acid sequence: CASSQRGSEAFF.

CDR3 coding DNA: TGTGCCAGCAGCTTCCCACTCCCCCCGCAGTATTTT. Amino acids: CASSFPLPPQYF. The chain employs TRBV11-2 and TRBJ2-3; no clear D gene. V lost 3 bases and J lost 10, with 11 bases in between. This CDR3 comprises 12 residues. Germline V lookup: CDR1 SGHAT, CDR2 FQNNGV.

This clone showed up just once. Other DNA variants within this sample encode the same CDR3. The chain joins TRBV7-3 to TRBJ2-2; perhaps TRBD1 as D (5 bases). Germline V gives CDR1 SGHTA, CDR2 FQGTGA. The CDR3 loop spans 13 amino acids. Deletions cut 5 bases from V and 3 bases from J, with 7 bases between. CDR3: CASSLGDTGELFF. DNA for the CDR3: TGTGCCAGCAGCCTAGGGGACACCGGGGAGCTGTTTTTT.

J is TRBJ1-1 and V is TRBV7-2; no clear D gene. The CDR3 sequence is 15 residues long. V lost 2 bases to trimming and J lost 4 bases, with 14 bases between them. Germline-derived CDR1 and CDR2 are SGHTA and FQGNSA. The CDR3 loop is CASSLSLTALTEAFF. CDR3 DNA: TGTGCCAGCAGCTTATCCCTTACAGCACTCACTGAAGCTTTCTTT.